This TCR beta chain comes out of a study of radiation and T cells in renal cell carcinoma. Method: immunoSEQ multiplex PCR; TCRdb's copy keeps in-frame clones and lacks some. Of about 170,000 clones in the sample, 88% were seen once. Stated time point: blood 4 weeks post-SBRT, at nephrectomy. Sample treatment: 15 Gy SBRT to primary tumor, nephrectomy 4 weeks later. Germline CDR1 and CDR2: SGHDT and YYEEEE. With 1 base removed from V and 3 bases from J, the gap between germline ends came to 11 bases. The CDR3 loop spans 14 amino acids. This clone was observed once. The chain has TRBV5-6 and TRBJ2-7; D is uncertain. The source of this sequence is a woman between 45 and 65 years old with renal cell carcinoma. The sequences come from blood, collected from a patient whose treatment included radiotherapy and nephrectomy. This CDR3 is CASSLNYPVYEQYF. The CDR3, as DNA: TGTGCCAGCAGCTTGAACTACCCTGTCTACGAGCAGTACTTC.